The TCR beta chain under discussion was sequenced for a study of cytomegalovirus exposure and HLA in healthy donors. The study ran its PCR with 60 Vbeta and 13 Jbeta primers. Libraries were prepared by immunoSEQ multiplex PCR; TCRdb keeps only in-frame clonotypes and omits some of them. The sample lists over 110,000 clones, almost 85% occurring once. Germline CDR1 and CDR2: SGHRS and YFSETQ. V gave up 9 bases and J gave up 2 bases; unmatched junction bases: 7. There are 14 residues in the CDR3. This receptor was obtained from a woman aged 55-70 years in good health and CMV-seropositive. The specimen sequenced was PBMCs. The chain has TRBV5-1 and TRBJ2-7; 11 nucleotides line up with TRBD2. The CDR3 DNA follows: TGCGCCACCAAAGTAGCGGGAGGGGCCTACGAGCAGTACTTC. Its protein is CATKVAGGAYEQYF. The full variable domain, its missing parts supplied by reference TRBV5-1 and TRBJ2-7, is KAGVTQTPRYLIKTRGQQVTLSCSPISGHRSVSWYQQTPGQGLQFLFEYFSETQRNKGNFPGRFSGRQFSNSRSEMNVSTLELGDSALYLCATKVAGGAYEQYFGPGTRLTVT.